The clone carrying this TCR beta chain was observed a few times. The antigen remains undetermined. The data are from a study of post-analysis software for immune sequencing data. Study-level findings and limits: Comparison of patients with controls showed roughly five TRBV segments more frequent in patients, TRBV5-6, TRBV5-1 and TRBV20-1 among them.

Libraries were made from TCR beta cDNA, and they carried unique molecular identifiers. MiXCR was run by TCRdb on the PCR reads, yielding one entry per CDR3 protein. This sample has approximately 770,000 distinct CDR3 sequences; roughly 50% occur once, and the top ten carry roughly 4.4%. Looked up from germline, CDR1 is SGHTA and CDR2 is FQGNSA. The germline V and J ends were trimmed by 2 bases and 2 bases, with 18 bases remaining between them. The CDR3 totals 17 residues. The sample taken for sequencing was blood. The TCR comes from a girl aged 5 to 17 with multiple sclerosis. The rearrangement links TRBV7-2 to TRBJ1-2; no clear D. The CDR3 protein is CASSLILQDAFNYGYTF. The CDR3, as DNA: TGTGCCAGCAGCTTAATTCTCCAGGACGCCTTCAACTATGGCTACACCTTC. Supplemented by reference TRBV7-2 and TRBJ1-2, the full variable domain reads GAGVSQSPSNKVTEKGKDVELRCDPISGHTALYWYRQSLGQGLEFLIYFQGNSAPDKSGLPSDRFSAERTGGSVSTLTIQRTQQEDSAVYLCASSLILQDAFNYGYTFGSGTRLTVV.